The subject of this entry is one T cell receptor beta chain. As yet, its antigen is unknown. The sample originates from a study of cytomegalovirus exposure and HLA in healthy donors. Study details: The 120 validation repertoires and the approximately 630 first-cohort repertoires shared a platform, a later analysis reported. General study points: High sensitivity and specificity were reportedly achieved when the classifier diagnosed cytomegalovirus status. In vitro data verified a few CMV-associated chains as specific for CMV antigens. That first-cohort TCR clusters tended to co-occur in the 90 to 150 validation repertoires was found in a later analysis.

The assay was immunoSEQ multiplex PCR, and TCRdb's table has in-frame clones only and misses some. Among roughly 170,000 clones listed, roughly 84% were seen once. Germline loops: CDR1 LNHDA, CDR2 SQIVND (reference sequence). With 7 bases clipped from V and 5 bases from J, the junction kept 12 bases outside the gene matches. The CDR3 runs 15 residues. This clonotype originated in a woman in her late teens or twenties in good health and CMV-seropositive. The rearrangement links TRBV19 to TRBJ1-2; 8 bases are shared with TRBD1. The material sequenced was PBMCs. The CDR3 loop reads CASNPLDRAAYGYTF. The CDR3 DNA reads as TGTGCCAGTAACCCGTTGGACAGGGCCGCTTATGGCTACACCTTC.